The 5 T cell receptor beta chains given below trace back to one sample, sequenced in a study of blood T cell repertoires in COVID-19 (TCRdb year 2020). The library was made by the immunoSEQ multiplex PCR assay. Drawn from immuneACCESS, this table holds only the in-frame rearrangements with V and J called that TCRdb kept. Clones are partly lost; checked studies trace under half to an unresolved V gene and leave the rest unexplained. The sample yields under 150,000 clones; 80% to 90% were counted once. Of the sample, roughly 3% falls within the top ten clones. Source material: peripheral blood. All receptors derive from an older woman with active COVID-19.

As for this clone: Other DNA sequences in this sample translate to the same CDR3. In nucleotides, the CDR3 is TGTGCCAGCTCACCACGAGGGAACACTGAAGCTTTCTTT. Residues: CASSPRGNTEAFF. The chain links TRBV18 to TRBJ1-1; D remains unclear. Trimming cost V 1 base and J 1 base, with 4 bases left between them. This CDR3 region has 13 residues. Germline CDR1 reads KGHSH; CDR2 reads LQKENI.

The V gene is TRBV3-1 (or the pseudogene TRBV3-2), the J gene TRBJ2-7, with 11 bases fitting TRBD2. The CDR3 covers 17 residues. Germline assignment: CDR1 LGHDT and CDR2 YNNKEL (reference sequence). With V trimmed by 1 base and J by 6 bases, 11 bases remained unmatched. The CDR3 sequence is CASSQGGLLAGVPEQYF. The CDR3 DNA is TGTGCCAGCAGCCAAGGCGGGTTACTAGCGGGAGTACCCGAGCAGTACTTC.

The chain has TRBV11-1 and TRBJ2-1, with a weak D call TRBD2 (5 bases). The ends were cut back, 6 bases at V and 5 bases at J, with 17 bases in the middle. Germline CDR1 reads SGHAT; CDR2 reads FQDESV (reference sequence). This CDR3 spans 15 amino acids. Written as DNA, the CDR3 is TGTGCCAGCAGGGGAAGCGGAGTACTAAACAATGAGCAGTTCTTC. It is translated as CASRGSGVLNNEQFF.

The chain employs TRBV27 and TRBJ2-7; a possible D gene is TRBD2 (5 bases). The CDR3 contains 16 residues. Germline lookup yields CDR1 MNHEY and CDR2 SMNVEV (reference sequence). V was clipped by 5 bases and J by 6 bases, with 23 bases between them. CDR3 nucleotide sequence: TGTGCCAGCAGTCCCAGCTATCGGACTGGTGAACCCGAGCAGTACTTC. The encoded protein is CASSPSYRTGEPEQYF.

This clone was counted once. The V gene is TRBV7-2, the J gene TRBJ2-1; a possible D gene is TRBD2 (6 bases). In germline, CDR1 is SGHTA, CDR2 FQGNSA. The CDR3 has 13 amino acids. Trimming removed 3 bases from V and 9 bases from J, with 12 bases in between. CDR3: CASSLGTEREQFF. The DNA of the CDR3 is TGTGCCAGCAGCTTGGGGACTGAGCGTGAGCAGTTCTTC.